This T cell receptor (beta chain) was identified during a study of blood T cell repertoires in COVID-19. The wider study: Italy, Spain and the United States were the sources of the convalescent and acute COVID-19 samples. The analysed material was cDNA or gDNA that came from T cells, B-cell-depleted T cells, or PBMCs.

In the original workflow: From reference gene primer amplification, estimates of nucleated cell counts were derived. Only in-frame clones appear in the TCRdb table, and some are missing; sequencing was by immunoSEQ multiplex PCR. The V and J calls and clone size were taken over from that table, and D and trimming were inferred from the DNA. Among more than 80,000 clones listed, roughly four fifths were seen once. This clone was found a few times. Trimming cost V 3 bases and J 6 bases; bases outside gene matches: 11. Germline CDR1 DFQATT, CDR2 SNEGSKA (reference sequence). CDR3 length: 15 amino acids. The sample comprised peripheral blood. V gene TRBV20-1 combines with J gene TRBJ1-5; 7 bases line up with TRBD1. This sequence originates from a woman aged 55-69 years with acute or convalescent COVID-19. The CDR3 coding sequence is TGCAGTGCTAGTTTGGGAGACAGGGCCAGTCAGCCCCAGCATTTT. The encoded protein is CSASLGDRASQPQHF.